These 20 T cell receptor beta chains were sequenced from one sample in a study of CD8 T cells in ankylosing spondylitis (dated 2017 in TCRdb). Receptor libraries were prepared by 5' RACE. Sequencer: Illumina HiSeq 2500. TCRdb trimmed public reads at Q25 via fastp, called clones via MiXCR and kept in-frame beta chains. A single entry per CDR3 protein holds the most common genes and DNA from its merged rows. In this sample the table shows 200,000 to 300,000 distinct CDR3 sequences, roughly 8.6% of which occur a single time. The ten largest clones represent 6.8% of the sample. Source material: blood, either unsorted or a sorted T cell fraction (not recorded which). The receptors derive from a male donor with ankylosing spondylitis or in good health (not recorded which).

This clonotype has a count of ten or more. The chain couples TRBV5-5 to TRBJ2-3; maybe TRBD2 (6 bases). Trimming cost V 3 bases and J 5 bases, with 7 bases left between them. The CDR3 contains 12 residues. Germline assignment: CDR1 SGHKS and CDR2 YYEKEE (reference sequence). The CDR3 region has the DNA TGTGCCAGCAGCTGGGGAGGAGATACGCAGTATTTT. Its translation: CASSWGGDTQYF.

This clonotype was counted many times. The genes are TRBV30 and TRBJ1-6; D unresolved. Germline V gene sequence: CDR1 GTSNPN, CDR2 SVGIG (reference sequence). The CDR3 is 12 residues long. The V gene lost 5 bases and the J gene lost 7 bases, with 9 bases spanning the gap. CDR3 coding DNA: TGTGCCTGGCGCCGACCCAATTCACCCCTCCACTTT. This gives the protein CAWRRPNSPLHF.

The chain employs TRBV18 and TRBJ2-1; no reliable D call. Germline V gene data show CDR1 as KGHSH and CDR2 as LQKENI. The germline V and J ends were trimmed by 1 base and 8 bases, with 12 bases remaining between them. The CDR3 totals 14 residues. The CDR3 here is CASSPLRSVDEQFF. Written as DNA, the CDR3 is TGTGCCAGCTCACCACTGAGAAGCGTCGATGAGCAGTTCTTC. The variable domain in full, with the rest retrieved from reference TRBV18 and TRBJ2-1, is NAGVMQNPRHLVRRRGQEARLRCSPMKGHSHVYWYRQLPEEGLKFMVYLQKENIIDESGMPKERFSAEFPKEGPSILRIQQVVRGDSAAYFCASSPLRSVDEQFFGPGTRLTVL.

This clonotype was picked up many times. The chain uses TRBV5-1 and TRBJ1-5; D ambiguous. The CDR3 has 14 amino acids. Germline-derived CDR1 and CDR2 are SGHRS and YFSETQ. V was clipped by 4 bases and J by 6 bases, with 14 bases between them. The CDR3 bases are TGCGCCAGCAGCCCGGACCTAAAGGGTCAGCCCCAGCATTTT. Translated: CASSPDLKGQPQHF.

The chain is built from TRBV6-2 or TRBV6-3 and TRBJ2-3, with D perhaps matching TRBD1 or TRBD2 (6 bases each). Trimming left V 5 bases short and J 2 bases short, with 32 bases between. Germline CDR1 MNHEY, CDR2 SVGEGT. The CDR3 totals 21 residues. The CDR3 is CASSRQLRRGAESDNTDTQYF. CDR3 nucleotide sequence: TGTGCCAGCAGTCGCCAGTTACGTAGGGGGGCGGAATCTGACAACACAGATACGCAGTATTTT.

The chain links TRBV12-3 or TRBV12-4 to TRBJ2-1, with D unresolved. This CDR3 contains 18 residues. Trimming took off 5 bases at V and 6 bases at J, with 26 bases between the two ends. As DNA, the CDR3 is TGTGCCAGCAGTCCCCCCCCAGGACCAACTGGCAGACTCAATGAGCAGTTCTTC. Its translation is CASSPPPGPTGRLNEQFF.

This clonotype was counted at least ten times. This rearrangement joins TRBV10-2 to TRBJ2-3; 10 bases line up with TRBD2. Unmatched junction bases numbered 4, after V lost 6 bases and J lost 4 bases. The germline V gene has CDR1 WSHSY and CDR2 SAAADI. The CDR3 sequence is 14 residues long. The CDR3 DNA is TGCGCCAGCAGCAAGCGGGAGGGCCCAGATACGCAGTATTTT. It translates to CASSKREGPDTQYF.

The table lists this clonotype with many counts. The J gene is TRBJ1-1, the V gene TRBV20-1; no clear D. The CDR3 extends over 12 amino acids. Trimming shortened V by 2 bases and J by 0 bases, and 4 bases separated the two germline ends. Germline V gene data show CDR1 as DFQATT and CDR2 as SNEGSKA (reference sequence). This CDR3 reads CSARHLNTEAFF. CDR3 in DNA: TGCAGTGCTAGACACCTGAACACTGAAGCTTTCTTT.

This clonotype was detected ten times or more. CDR3 sequence (DNA): TGTGCCATCAGTGTAACTAGCGGGGGGCTCGATACGCAGTATTTT. Protein: CAISVTSGGLDTQYF. This chain links TRBV10-3 with TRBJ2-3; 12 bases align to TRBD2. The junction had 5 bases not matched to a gene; V was cut back by 4 bases and J by 6 bases. The CDR3 runs to 15 residues. The germline gives CDR1 ENHRY, CDR2 SYGVKD.

V gene TRBV18 combines with J gene TRBJ2-5, with D possibly being TRBD1 (5 bases). This CDR3 spans 14 amino acids. Germline CDR1 is KGHSH and CDR2 is LQKENI. The V and J ends lost 2 bases and 2 bases respectively, with 9 bases between them. DNA of the CDR3: TGTGCCAGCTCACCATTGACAGTTCAAGAGACCCAGTACTTC. Translated, it gives CASSPLTVQETQYF.

This clonotype was counted ten times or more. This chain joins TRBV6-5 and TRBJ2-7; 7 bases are shared with TRBD1. Germline CDR1 MNHEY, CDR2 SVGAGI. The CDR3 consists of 14 residues. With V trimmed by 2 bases and J by 5 bases, 6 bases remained unmatched. CDR3 DNA sequence: TGTGCCAGCAGTTACGAACAGGGGTACCACGAGCAGTACTTC. It translates to CASSYEQGYHEQYF.

This clonotype appeared a few times. The rearrangement uses TRBV25-1 and TRBJ2-1, with 10 bases matching TRBD2. The CDR3 has 17 amino acids. The germline CDR1 and CDR2 sequences are MGHDK and SYGVNS. The V gene end was trimmed by 3 bases and the J gene end by 0 bases; junction bases not matched to a gene: 5. In DNA, the CDR3 is TGTGCCAGCAGTGAGTTTACTAGCGGGGCCTCCTACAATGAGCAGTTCTTC. Translation: CASSEFTSGASYNEQFF.

This clonotype occurred a few times. The J gene is TRBJ1-2, the V gene TRBV20-1, with D possibly matching TRBD1 (5 bases). Trimming removed 6 bases from V and 4 bases from J, with 21 bases in between. The germline CDR1 and CDR2 sequences are DFQATT and SNEGSKA (reference sequence). There are 15 residues in the CDR3. Here the CDR3 DNA reads TGCAGTGCCGGTGGCGGGGACCCGTACCCCTATGGCTACACCTTC. Encoded protein: CSAGGGDPYPYGYTF.

This clonotype was observed at least ten times. The chain couples TRBV12-3 or TRBV12-4 to TRBJ2-6; either TRBD1 or TRBD2 may supply D (5 bases each). The CDR3 runs 14 residues. V dropped 6 bases and J dropped 4 bases, with 10 bases sitting between them. Here the CDR3 DNA reads TGTGCCAGCAGCGCCGGGACGGGGGCCAACGTCCTGACTTTC. As protein: CASSAGTGANVLTF.

This chain connects TRBV7-2 to TRBJ2-3; 8 bases are shared with TRBD2. This CDR3 has 16 residues. Germline CDR1 and CDR2: SGHTA and FQGNSA. Trimming at V came to 2 bases and at J to 2 bases, leaving 6 bases not matched to a gene. CDR3 DNA sequence: TGTGCCAGCAGCTTACAAGGGACTAGACCCACAGATACGCAGTATTTT. It is translated as CASSLQGTRPTDTQYF.

The genes are TRBV5-1 and TRBJ2-7; D is possibly TRBD1 (6 bases). Trimming took 3 bases from V and 4 from J, leaving 17 bases between them. CDR3 length equals 15 residues. The V gene's germline CDR1 is SGHRS and CDR2 YFSETQ. In DNA form, the CDR3 reads TGCGCCAGCAGCTATTCAATCTCACAGGGTTACGAGCAGTACTTC. Translating gives CASSYSISQGYEQYF.

This clonotype was recorded many times. The rearrangement links TRBV7-2 to TRBJ2-2; possible D gene TRBD2, 5 bases. The CDR3 runs 15 residues. Trimming pared 3 bases from V and 2 bases from J, leaving 10 bases between. From germline, CDR1 is SGHTA and CDR2 FQGNSA. DNA of the CDR3: TGTGCCAGCAGCTTCGACTACCTAAACACCGGGGAGCTGTTTTTT. Its protein is CASSFDYLNTGELFF.

This clonotype was recorded at least ten times. This chain joins TRBV20-1 and TRBJ1-1, with no clear D. From germline, CDR1 is DFQATT and CDR2 SNEGSKA (reference sequence). The V and J ends lost 1 base and 3 bases respectively, with 12 bases between them. The CDR3 is made up of 14 amino acids. The CDR3 region has the DNA TGCAGTGCTAGAGGGGGTCCTTCGGACACTGAAGCTTTCTTT. Amino acid sequence: CSARGGPSDTEAFF.

The J gene is TRBJ1-1, the V gene TRBV3-1, with D possibly TRBD1 on 5 matching bases. There are 14 residues in the CDR3. Germline CDR1 LGHDT, CDR2 YNNKEL (reference sequence). The V and J ends lost 4 bases and 3 bases respectively, with 12 bases between them. The CDR3: CASSPRQIHTEAFF. The CDR3 nucleotides read TGTGCCAGCAGCCCTCGACAGATCCACACTGAAGCTTTCTTT.

Ten or more counts support this clonotype. The chain links TRBV7-6 to TRBJ2-2, with 7 bases identical to TRBD2. CDR1 SGHVS and CDR2 FNYEAQ come from the germline V gene. V lost 0 bases and J lost 6; bases outside the gene matches: 7. The CDR3 loop spans 16 amino acids. The CDR3 protein is CASSLAAGGGAGELFF. CDR3 in DNA: TGTGCCAGCAGCTTAGCAGCCGGTGGGGGGGCCGGGGAGCTGTTTTTT.